These 21 T cell receptor beta chains came from one sample sequenced in a study of T cell repertoires in cytomegalovirus infection. TCRdb reanalysed the reads using MiXCR and keeps one entry per CDR3 protein. Among approximately 750,000 distinct CDR3 sequences, under 40% were seen once, and the ten largest hold more than 2.5%. The sample was PBMCs. The receptors shown here come from a human donor in good health (CMV status not recorded). Some clones in this sample may be carry-over from other donors' samples.

About this clonotype: Possible read error: a much larger clone is one base away. The gene calls are TRBV5-1 and TRBJ1-1; 7 bases fit TRBD1. The length of the CDR3 is 15 residues. Germline assignment: CDR1 SGHRS and CDR2 YFSETQ. V dropped 7 bases and J dropped 4; count of bases not matched to a gene: 13. In DNA, the CDR3 is TGCGCCAGCCGCTGGGCGAGGGGGCGCACCACTGAAGCTTTCTTT. Translating gives CASRWARGRTTEAFF. The complete variable domain, with remaining parts taken from reference TRBV5-1 and TRBJ1-1, reads KAGVTQTPRYLIKTRGQQVTLSCSPISGHRSVSWYQQTPGQGLQFLFEYFSETQRNKGNFPGRFSGRQFSNSRSEMNVSTLELGDSALYLCASRWARGRTTEAFFGQGTRLTVV.

This clonotype was recorded at least ten times. This chain uses TRBV29-1 with TRBJ1-5; the match to TRBD1 covers 7 bases. V shed 7 bases and J 3 bases; nucleotides not matched to a gene: 6. The CDR3 sequence is 13 residues long. Germline loops: CDR1 SQVTM, CDR2 ANQGSEA. In DNA form, the CDR3 reads TGCAGCGCCCGGGACAGTGCCAATCAGCCCCAGCATTTT. This sequence encodes CSARDSANQPQHF.

This clonotype was detected only a few times. The V gene is TRBV7-9, the J gene TRBJ1-2; no firm D call. Germline V gene lookup returns CDR1 SEHNR and CDR2 FQNEAQ (reference sequence). V was shortened by 3 bases and J by 2 bases, with 10 bases between the two germline ends. CDR3 size: 14 residues. The CDR3 sequence: CASSFDGLNYGYTF. In DNA form, the CDR3 reads TGTGCCAGCAGCTTCGACGGTTTGAACTATGGCTACACCTTC.

The CDR3 reads CASSEDRASNQPQHF. The CDR3, as DNA: TGTGCCAGCAGCGAGGACAGGGCCAGCAATCAGCCCCAGCATTTT. The V and J genes are TRBV12-3 or TRBV12-4 and TRBJ1-5; 8 bases match TRBD1. The CDR3 is 15 amino acids. Trimming removed 6 bases from V and 1 base from J; junction bases left unmatched: 5.

The V and J genes are TRBV2 and TRBJ1-5; D is unresolved. Trimming left V 7 bases short and J 2 bases short, with 6 bases between. Per germline, CDR1 SNHLY and CDR2 FYNNEI. The length of the CDR3 is 12 residues. In nucleotides, the CDR3 is TGTGCCAGCACCTTCGGCAATCAGCCCCAGCATTTT. This encodes CASTFGNQPQHF.

The V and J genes are TRBV6-8 and TRBJ2-7; D gene ambiguous. Per germline, CDR1 MNHGY and CDR2 SAAAGT. V was clipped by 4 bases and J by 2 bases, with 9 bases between them. CDR3 length: 13 residues. DNA of the CDR3: TGTGCCAGCAGTTTGTACGCAACCTACGAGCAGTACTTC. Protein: CASSLYATYEQYF.

The chain has TRBV27 and TRBJ1-6, with a possible D match to TRBD1 (6 bases). The CDR3 extends over 16 amino acids. V lost 3 bases to trimming and J lost 10 bases, with 19 bases between them. CDR1 is MNHEY, CDR2 SMNVEV, per germline (reference sequence). As DNA, the CDR3 is TGTGCCAGCAGTTTGAACCCGGCCGGGGGCAGGTCACCCCTCCACTTT. Amino acids: CASSLNPAGGRSPLHF.

The chain carries TRBV4-2 and TRBJ2-1, with D tentatively TRBD1 (5 bases). V was cut by 1 base and J by 14 bases, with 12 bases left in between. CDR1 is LGHNA, CDR2 YNFKEQ, per germline. The CDR3 sequence is 12 residues long. The CDR3 sequence: CASSQAGFGKFF. CDR3 in DNA: TGTGCCAGCAGCCAAGCAGGGTTTGGCAAGTTCTTC.

The V call is TRBV5-5, the J call TRBJ2-7, with 7 positions matching TRBD1. Germline values: CDR1 SGHKS, CDR2 YYEKEE (reference sequence). The CDR3 extends over 16 amino acids. V lost 3 bases to trimming and J lost 0 bases; unmatched junction nucleotides: 9. CDR3 in amino acids: CASSWTLRGPSYEQYF. CDR3 DNA sequence: TGTGCCAGCAGCTGGACCCTAAGGGGGCCCTCCTACGAGCAGTACTTC.

The V gene is TRBV28, the J gene TRBJ2-3, with 7 positions matching TRBD2. The junction had 5 bases not matched to a gene; V was cut back by 5 bases and J by 6 bases. Germline CDR1 and CDR2: MDHEN and SYDVKM. There are 13 residues in the CDR3. The CDR3 loop is CASSPWGGDTQYF. The CDR3 nucleotides read TGTGCCAGCAGTCCCTGGGGAGGGGATACGCAGTATTTT.

V and J are TRBV7-2 and TRBJ2-5; D not certain. The germline gives CDR1 SGHTA, CDR2 FQGNSA. Between the trimmed V and J ends, which lost 4 bases and 7 bases, there was a span of 10 bases. This CDR3 region has 12 residues. CDR3 DNA sequence: TGTGCCAGCAGCTCCCACCCCGGGACCCAGTACTTC. Amino acid sequence: CASSSHPGTQYF.

V usage is TRBV28 and J usage is TRBJ2-7; D gene uncertain. Germline CDR1 is MDHEN and CDR2 is SYDVKM. V was cut by 2 bases and J by 3 bases, with 5 bases left in between. The CDR3 extends over 12 amino acids. The CDR3 region is CASSLQNYEQYF. Written as DNA, the CDR3 is TGTGCCAGCAGTTTACAGAACTACGAGCAGTACTTC.

A remark on this clonotype: A much larger clone differs from this one at a single base, so this may be a read error. The final CDR3 position lacks the conserved phenylalanine or tryptophan, pointing to a likely read error. The rearrangement links TRBV7-2 to TRBJ1-6; D may be TRBD1 (6 bases). Trimming took off 5 bases at V and 6 bases at J, with 14 bases between the two ends. This CDR3 has 15 residues. Germline V gene data show CDR1 as SGHTA and CDR2 as FQGNSA. CDR3 DNA sequence: TGTGCCAGCAGCCTACCGACAGGATCTAATTCACCCCTCCACTTA. It translates to CASSLPTGSNSPLHL.

Comments on this clonotype: A read error may explain this, as a much larger clone is one base away. Because the CDR3 is missing its conserved closing phenylalanine or tryptophan, this is likely a read error. The chain joins TRBV2 to TRBJ2-3, with 8 positions matching TRBD1. The J segment lost 0 bases and the V segment lost 9 bases, leaving 5 bases of the junction unmatched. Germline V gene data show CDR1 as SNHLY and CDR2 as FYNNEI. The length of the CDR3 is 14 residues. The CDR3 DNA reads TGTGCCAGTCGGACAGGGACTAGCACAGATACGCAGTATTTG. Amino acid sequence: CASRTGTSTDTQYL.

This clonotype was counted a few times. The CDR3 here is CASSLAVPGGSMNTEAFF. The CDR3 DNA sequence: TGTGCCAGCAGCTTAGCGGTCCCGGGTGGTAGTATGAACACTGAAGCTTTCTTT. The V call is TRBV7-8, the J call TRBJ1-1, with D uncertain. Germline V CDR1 and CDR2: SGHVS, FQNEAQ. The CDR3 covers 18 residues. V was clipped by 0 bases and J by 0 bases, with 17 bases between them.

The V gene is TRBV12-3 or TRBV12-4, the J gene TRBJ2-7; D remains unclear. CDR3 length: 14 amino acids. V was shortened by 8 bases and J by 6 bases, with 20 bases between the two germline ends. This CDR3 reads CASRSPGLKPEQYF. Written as DNA, the CDR3 is TGTGCCAGCCGGTCCCCGGGTCTTAAACCCGAGCAGTACTTC.

The V and J genes are TRBV19 and TRBJ2-1; D possibly corresponds to TRBD2 (6 bases). Trimming left V 4 bases short and J 8 bases short, with 15 bases between. The CDR3 loop spans 14 amino acids. Germline V gene sequence: CDR1 LNHDA, CDR2 SQIVND (reference sequence). CDR3 bases: TGTGCCAGTAGTAACCCGCTGCGGGGCGATGAGCAGTTCTTC. Translation gives CASSNPLRGDEQFF.

This clonotype was recorded a few times. CDR3 sequence: CASSQEKRGPLYGYTF. As DNA, the CDR3 is TGTGCCAGCAGCCAAGAAAAGAGGGGGCCGCTCTATGGCTACACCTTC. J is TRBJ1-2 and V is TRBV14; TRBD1 agrees at 7 bases. Germline V CDR1 and CDR2: SGHDN, FVKESK. The J segment lost 4 bases and the V segment lost 0 bases, leaving 8 bases of the junction unmatched. The CDR3 spans 16 residues. Combining the CDR3 with reference TRBV14 and TRBJ1-2 gives the whole variable domain EAGVTQFPSHSVIEKGQTVTLRCDPISGHDNLYWYRRVMGKEIKFLLHFVKESKQDESGMPNNRFLAERTGGTYSTLKVQPAELEDSGVYFCASSQEKRGPLYGYTFGSGTRLTVV.

This clonotype was recorded a few times. The rearrangement links TRBV18 to TRBJ2-2; D is possibly TRBD1 or TRBD2 (5 bases each). The CDR3 sequence is 17 residues long. The germline CDR1 and CDR2 sequences are KGHSH and LQKENI. V lost 2 bases to trimming and J lost 0 bases, with 13 bases between them. The CDR3: CASSPFGTAANTGELFF. For the CDR3, the DNA is TGTGCCAGCTCACCATTTGGGACGGCCGCGAACACCGGGGAGCTGTTTTTT.

The V gene is TRBV12-3 or TRBV12-4, the J gene TRBJ2-5; 10 nucleotides line up with TRBD2. The CDR3 length is 15 residues. V shed 6 bases and J 7 bases; nucleotides not matched to a gene: 11. CDR3 amino acids: CASRSGLAVGGTQYF. Here the CDR3 DNA reads TGTGCCAGCAGATCTGGACTAGCGGTAGGAGGGACCCAGTACTTC.

The chain uses TRBV5-1 and TRBJ2-5; no firm D call. There are 17 residues in the CDR3. Per germline, CDR1 SGHRS and CDR2 YFSETQ. V was trimmed by 1 base and J by 5 bases, leaving 21 bases between them. CDR3 loop: CASSLFRPSKESETQYF. The CDR3 bases are TGCGCCAGCAGCTTGTTCCGCCCGAGCAAAGAGTCCGAGACCCAGTACTTC.